This TCR beta chain derives from a study of shared clonotypes between healthy human individuals. Per the germline V gene, CDR1 is LNHNV and CDR2 is YYDKDF (reference sequence). This CDR3 has 15 amino acids. Trimming stripped 5 bases from V and 7 bases from J, with 20 bases between. At deep level, the assay was performed. Investigators spread the genomic DNA of each subset evenly over several immunoSEQ plates. Only in-frame clones appear in the TCRdb table, and some are missing; sequencing was by immunoSEQ multiplex PCR. The table includes some 530,000 clones, approximately 78% detected once. This rearrangement joins TRBV15 to TRBJ1-2, with no clear D. This receptor was identified in a woman aged 40 to 50 in good health. Some clones in this sample may be carry-over from other donors' samples. Sequenced sample: PBMCs. Here the CDR3 DNA reads TGTGCCACCAGCTCCCCCACCCAGCGGGCCCGTGGCTACACCTTC. Translation: CATSSPTQRARGYTF.